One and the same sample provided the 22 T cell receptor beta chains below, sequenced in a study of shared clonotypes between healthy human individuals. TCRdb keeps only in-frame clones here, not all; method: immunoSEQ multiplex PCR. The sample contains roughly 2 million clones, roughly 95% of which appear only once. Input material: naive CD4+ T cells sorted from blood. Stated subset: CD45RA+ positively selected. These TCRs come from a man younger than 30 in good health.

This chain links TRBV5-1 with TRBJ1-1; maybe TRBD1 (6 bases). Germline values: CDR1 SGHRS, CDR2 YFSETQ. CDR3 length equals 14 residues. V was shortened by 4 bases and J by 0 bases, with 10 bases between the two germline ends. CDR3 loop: CASSQDSMNTEAFF. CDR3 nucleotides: TGCGCCAGCAGCCAGGACAGCATGAACACTGAAGCTTTCTTT.

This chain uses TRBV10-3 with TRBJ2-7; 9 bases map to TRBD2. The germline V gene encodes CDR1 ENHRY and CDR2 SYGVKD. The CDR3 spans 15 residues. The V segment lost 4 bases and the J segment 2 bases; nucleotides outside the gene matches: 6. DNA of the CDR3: TGTGCCATCAGTGGGGGGACTAGCCTCACCTACGAGCAGTACTTC. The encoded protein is CAISGGTSLTYEQYF.

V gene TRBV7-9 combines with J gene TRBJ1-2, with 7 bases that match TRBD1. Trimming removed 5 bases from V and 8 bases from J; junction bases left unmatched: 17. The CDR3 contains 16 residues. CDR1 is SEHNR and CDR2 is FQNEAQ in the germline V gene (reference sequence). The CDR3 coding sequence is TGTGCCAGCAGCGAGGGACCGCAAGATAACAGGGGCGGCTACACCTTC. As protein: CASSEGPQDNRGGYTF.

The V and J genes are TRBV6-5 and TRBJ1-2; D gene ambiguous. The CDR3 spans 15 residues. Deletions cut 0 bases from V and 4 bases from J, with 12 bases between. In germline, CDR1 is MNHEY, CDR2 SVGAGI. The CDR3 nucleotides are TGTGCCAGCAGTTACTCGAGGATAGGGCCCTATGGCTACACCTTC. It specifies CASSYSRIGPYGYTF.

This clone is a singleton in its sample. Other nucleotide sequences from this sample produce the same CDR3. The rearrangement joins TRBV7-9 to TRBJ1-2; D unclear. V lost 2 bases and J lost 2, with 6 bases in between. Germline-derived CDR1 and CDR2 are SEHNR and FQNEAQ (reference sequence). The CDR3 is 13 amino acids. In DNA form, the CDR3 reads TGTGCCAGCAGCTTATCAGAGAACTATGGCTACACCTTC. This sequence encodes CASSLSENYGYTF.

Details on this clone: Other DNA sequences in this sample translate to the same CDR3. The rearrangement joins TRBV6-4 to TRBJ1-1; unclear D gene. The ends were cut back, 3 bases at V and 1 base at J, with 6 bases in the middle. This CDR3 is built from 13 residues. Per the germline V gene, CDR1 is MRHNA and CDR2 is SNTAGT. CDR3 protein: CASSEQRNTEAFF. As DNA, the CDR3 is TGTGCCAGCAGTGAACAGAGGAACACTGAAGCTTTCTTT.

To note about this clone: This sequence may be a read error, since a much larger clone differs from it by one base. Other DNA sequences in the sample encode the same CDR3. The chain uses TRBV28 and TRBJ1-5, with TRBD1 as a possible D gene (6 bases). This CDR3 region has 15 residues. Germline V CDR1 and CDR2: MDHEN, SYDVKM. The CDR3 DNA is TGTGCCAGCAGACTACAGGGCGGTAGCAATCAGCCCCAGCACTTT. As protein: CASRLQGGSNQPQHF.

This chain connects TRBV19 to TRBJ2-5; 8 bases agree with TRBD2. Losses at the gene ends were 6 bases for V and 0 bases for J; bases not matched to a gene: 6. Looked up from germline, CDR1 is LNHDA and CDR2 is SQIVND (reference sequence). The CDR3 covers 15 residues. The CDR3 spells CASSPGLVYQETQYF. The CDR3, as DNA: TGTGCCAGTAGCCCGGGACTAGTGTACCAAGAGACCCAGTACTTC.

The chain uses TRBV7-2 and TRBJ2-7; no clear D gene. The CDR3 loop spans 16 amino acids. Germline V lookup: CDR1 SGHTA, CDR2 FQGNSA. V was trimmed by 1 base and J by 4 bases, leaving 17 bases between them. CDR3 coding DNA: TGTGCCAGCAGCTTAGGTCGAGTATCGGTGGGTTACGAGCAGTACTTC. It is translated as CASSLGRVSVGYEQYF.

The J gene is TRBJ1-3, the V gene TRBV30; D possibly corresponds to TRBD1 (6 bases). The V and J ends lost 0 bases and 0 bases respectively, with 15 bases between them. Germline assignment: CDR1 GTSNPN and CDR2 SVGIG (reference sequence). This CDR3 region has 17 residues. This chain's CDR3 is CAWSVARGANSGNTIYF. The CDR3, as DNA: TGTGCCTGGAGTGTAGCCCGGGGGGCGAACTCTGGAAACACCATATATTTT.

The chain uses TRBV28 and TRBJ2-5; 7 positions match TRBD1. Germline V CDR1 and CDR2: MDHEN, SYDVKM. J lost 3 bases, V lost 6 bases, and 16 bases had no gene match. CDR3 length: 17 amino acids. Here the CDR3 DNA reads TGTGCCAGCAGGCCTCTTGGGTTGACAGGGATGAAAGAGACCCAGTACTTC. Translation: CASRPLGLTGMKETQYF.

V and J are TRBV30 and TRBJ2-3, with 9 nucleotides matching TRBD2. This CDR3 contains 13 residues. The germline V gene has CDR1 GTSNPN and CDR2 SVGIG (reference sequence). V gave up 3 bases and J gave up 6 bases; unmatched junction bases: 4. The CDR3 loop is CAWRGLASDTQYF. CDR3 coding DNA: TGTGCCTGGAGGGGACTAGCTTCGGATACGCAGTATTTT.

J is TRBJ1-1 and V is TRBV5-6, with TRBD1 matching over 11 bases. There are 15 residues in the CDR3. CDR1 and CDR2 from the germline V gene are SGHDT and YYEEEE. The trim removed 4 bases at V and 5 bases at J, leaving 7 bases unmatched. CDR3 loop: CASSPMDRGQTEAFF. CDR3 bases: TGTGCCAGCAGCCCCATGGACAGGGGGCAAACTGAAGCTTTCTTT.

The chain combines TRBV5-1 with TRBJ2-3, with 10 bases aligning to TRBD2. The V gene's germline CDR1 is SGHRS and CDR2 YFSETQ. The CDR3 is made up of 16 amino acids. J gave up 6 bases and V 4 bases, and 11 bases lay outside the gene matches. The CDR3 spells CASSPKTSGPRDTQYF. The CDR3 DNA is TGCGCCAGCAGCCCGAAGACTAGCGGGCCAAGGGATACGCAGTATTTT.

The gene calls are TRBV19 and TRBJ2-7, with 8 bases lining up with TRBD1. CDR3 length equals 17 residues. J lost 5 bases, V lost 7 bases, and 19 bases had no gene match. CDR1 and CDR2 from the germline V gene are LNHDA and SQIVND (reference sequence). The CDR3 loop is CASTIIPPQGARDEQYF. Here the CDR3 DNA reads TGTGCCAGTACCATAATCCCCCCCCAGGGGGCGCGGGACGAGCAGTACTTC.

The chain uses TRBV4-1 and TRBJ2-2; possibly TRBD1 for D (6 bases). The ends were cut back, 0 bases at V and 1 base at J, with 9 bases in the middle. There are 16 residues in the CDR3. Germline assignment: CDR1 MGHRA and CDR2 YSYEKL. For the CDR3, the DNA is TGCGCCAGCAGCCAAGATCCGACAGGGAACACCGGGGAGCTGTTTTTT. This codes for CASSQDPTGNTGELFF.

CDR3 bases: TGTGCCAGCTCACCAGAGTTGAATTCACCCCTCCACTTT. Protein: CASSPELNSPLHF. The genes are TRBV18 and TRBJ1-6; D uncertain. The CDR3 length is 13 residues. V was trimmed by 2 bases and J by 7 bases, leaving 6 bases between them. The germline CDR1 and CDR2 sequences are KGHSH and LQKENI.

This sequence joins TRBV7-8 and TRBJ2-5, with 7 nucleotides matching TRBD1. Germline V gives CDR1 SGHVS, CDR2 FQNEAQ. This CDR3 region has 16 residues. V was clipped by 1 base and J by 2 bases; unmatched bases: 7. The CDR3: CASSLGQGIIQETQYF. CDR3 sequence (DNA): TGTGCCAGCAGCTTAGGACAGGGTATTATACAAGAGACCCAGTACTTC.

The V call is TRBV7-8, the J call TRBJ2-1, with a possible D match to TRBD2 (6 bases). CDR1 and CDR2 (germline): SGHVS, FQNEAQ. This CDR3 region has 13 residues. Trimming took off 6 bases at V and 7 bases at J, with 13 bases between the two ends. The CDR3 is CASRPRAGNEQFF. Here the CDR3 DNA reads TGTGCCAGCAGGCCCCGTGCGGGAAATGAGCAGTTCTTC.

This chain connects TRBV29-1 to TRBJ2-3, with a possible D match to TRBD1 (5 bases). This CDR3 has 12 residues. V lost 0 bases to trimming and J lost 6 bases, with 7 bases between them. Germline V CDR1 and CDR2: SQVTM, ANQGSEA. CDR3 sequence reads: CSVEDPGDTQYF. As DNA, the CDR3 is TGCAGCGTTGAAGACCCAGGGGATACGCAGTATTTT.

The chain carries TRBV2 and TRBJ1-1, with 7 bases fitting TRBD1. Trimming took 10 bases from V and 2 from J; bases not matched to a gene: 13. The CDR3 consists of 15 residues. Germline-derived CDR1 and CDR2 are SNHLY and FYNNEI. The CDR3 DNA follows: TGTGCCATCCCGGGGGTTATAGGGGGCAACACTGAAGCTTTCTTT. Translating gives CAIPGVIGGNTEAFF.

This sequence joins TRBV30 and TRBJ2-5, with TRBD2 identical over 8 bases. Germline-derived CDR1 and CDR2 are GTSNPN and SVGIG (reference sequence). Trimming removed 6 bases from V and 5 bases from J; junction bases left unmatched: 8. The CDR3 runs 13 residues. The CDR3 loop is CACSRGGGETQYF. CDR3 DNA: TGTGCCTGCTCCCGGGGGGGCGGGGAGACCCAGTACTTC. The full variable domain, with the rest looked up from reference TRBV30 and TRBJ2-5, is SQTIHQWPATLVQPVGSPLSLECTVEGTSNPNLYWYRQAAGRGLQLLFYSVGIGQISSEVPQNLSASRPQDRQFILSSKKLLLSDSGFYLCACSRGGGETQYFGPGTRLLVL.